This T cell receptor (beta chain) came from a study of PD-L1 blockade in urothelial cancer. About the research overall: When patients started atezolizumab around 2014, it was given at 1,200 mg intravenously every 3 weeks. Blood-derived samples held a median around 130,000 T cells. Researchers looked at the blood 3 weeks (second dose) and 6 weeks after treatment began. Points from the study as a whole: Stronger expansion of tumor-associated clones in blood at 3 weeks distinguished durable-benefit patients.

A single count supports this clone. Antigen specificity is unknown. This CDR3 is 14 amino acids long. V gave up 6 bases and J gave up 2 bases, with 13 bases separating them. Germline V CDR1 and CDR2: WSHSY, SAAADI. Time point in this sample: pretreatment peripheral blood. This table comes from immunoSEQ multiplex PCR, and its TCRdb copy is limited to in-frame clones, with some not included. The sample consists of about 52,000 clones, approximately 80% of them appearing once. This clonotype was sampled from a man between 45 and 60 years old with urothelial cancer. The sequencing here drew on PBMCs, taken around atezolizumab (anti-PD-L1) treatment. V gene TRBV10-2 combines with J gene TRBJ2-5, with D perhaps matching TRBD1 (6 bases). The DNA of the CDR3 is TGCGCCAGCAGCCTCGGGACACTTCAAGAGACCCAGTACTTC. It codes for CASSLGTLQETQYF.